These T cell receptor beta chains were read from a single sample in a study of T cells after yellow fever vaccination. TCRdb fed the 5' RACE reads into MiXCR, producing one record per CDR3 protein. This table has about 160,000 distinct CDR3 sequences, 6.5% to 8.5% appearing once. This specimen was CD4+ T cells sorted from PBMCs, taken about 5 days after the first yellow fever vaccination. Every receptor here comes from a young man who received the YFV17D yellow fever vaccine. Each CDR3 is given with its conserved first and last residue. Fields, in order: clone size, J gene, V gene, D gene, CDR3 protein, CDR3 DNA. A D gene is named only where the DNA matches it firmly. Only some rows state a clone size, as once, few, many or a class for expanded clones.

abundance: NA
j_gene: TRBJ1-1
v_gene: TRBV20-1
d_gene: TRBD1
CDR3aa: CSARSTGGYTEAFF
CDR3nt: TGCAGTGCTAGATCGACAGGGGGCTACACTGAAGCTTTCTTT

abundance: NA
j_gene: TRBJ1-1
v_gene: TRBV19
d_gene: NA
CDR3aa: CASKNPQVSGAGTEAFF
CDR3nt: TGTGCCAGTAAAAATCCACAGGTCTCGGGGGCTGGGACTGAAGCTTTCTTT

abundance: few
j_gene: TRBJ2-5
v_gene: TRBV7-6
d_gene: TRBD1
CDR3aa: CASSVGQGQETQYF
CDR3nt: TGTGCCAGCAGCGTGGGACAGGGGCAAGAGACCCAGTACTTC

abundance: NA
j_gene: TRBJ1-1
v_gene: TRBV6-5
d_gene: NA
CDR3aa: CASSYSSGLNTEAFF
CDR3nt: TGTGCCAGCAGTTACAGCAGTGGGCTGAACACTGAAGCTTTCTTT

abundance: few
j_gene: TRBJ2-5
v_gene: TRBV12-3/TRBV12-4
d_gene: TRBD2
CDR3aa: CASTLSGRGTQYF
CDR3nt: TGTGCCAGCACCCTTAGCGGGCGAGGGACCCAGTACTTC

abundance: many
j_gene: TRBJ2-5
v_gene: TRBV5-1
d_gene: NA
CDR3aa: CASSVGETQYF
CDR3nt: TGCGCCAGCAGCGTAGGGGAGACCCAGTACTTC

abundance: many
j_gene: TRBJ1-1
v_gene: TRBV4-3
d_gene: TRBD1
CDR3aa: CASSQTQGGTEAFF
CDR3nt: TGCGCCAGCAGCCAAACACAGGGGGGAACTGAAGCTTTCTTT

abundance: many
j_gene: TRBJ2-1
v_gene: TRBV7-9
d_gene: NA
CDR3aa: CASRAYGDPSYNEQFF
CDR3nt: TGTGCCAGCAGGGCCTACGGGGATCCCTCCTACAATGAGCAGTTCTTC

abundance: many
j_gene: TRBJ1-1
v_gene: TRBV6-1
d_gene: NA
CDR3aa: CASNRQNLGNTEAFF
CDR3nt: TGTGCCAGCAACAGACAGAACCTTGGGAACACTGAAGCTTTCTTT

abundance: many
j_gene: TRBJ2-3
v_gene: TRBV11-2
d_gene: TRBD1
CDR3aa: CASSLKGRDRGTDTQYF
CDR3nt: TGTGCCAGCAGCTTAAAGGGCCGGGACAGGGGCACAGATACGCAGTATTTT

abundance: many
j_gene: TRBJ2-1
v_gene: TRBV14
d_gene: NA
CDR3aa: CASSHLDVGYNEQFF
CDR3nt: TGTGCCAGCAGCCATTTAGACGTCGGCTACAATGAGCAGTTCTTC

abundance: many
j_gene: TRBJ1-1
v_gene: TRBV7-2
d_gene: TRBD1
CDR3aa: CASSFHRGRNEAFF
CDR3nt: TGTGCCAGCAGCTTTCACAGGGGGCGAAATGAAGCTTTCTTT

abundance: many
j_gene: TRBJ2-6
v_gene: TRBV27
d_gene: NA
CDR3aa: CASSLWGSSGANVLTF
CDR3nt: TGTGCCAGCAGTTTATGGGGCAGCTCTGGGGCCAACGTCCTGACTTTC

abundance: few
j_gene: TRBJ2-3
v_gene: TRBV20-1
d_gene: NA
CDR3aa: CSARLPLGGGDTQYF
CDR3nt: TGCAGTGCTAGACTCCCCTTGGGGGGCGGAGATACGCAGTATTTT

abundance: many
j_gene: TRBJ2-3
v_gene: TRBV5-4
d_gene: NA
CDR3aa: CASSLRNTDTQYF
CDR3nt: TGTGCCAGCAGCTTGAGAAACACAGATACGCAGTATTTT

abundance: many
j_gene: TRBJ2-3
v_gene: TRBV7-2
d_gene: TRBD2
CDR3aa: CASSLYSGGITDTQYF
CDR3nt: TGTGCCAGCAGTCTCTATAGCGGGGGAATCACAGATACGCAGTATTTT

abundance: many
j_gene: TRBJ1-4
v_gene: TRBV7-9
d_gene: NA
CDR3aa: CASSWPGRPNEKLFF
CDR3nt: TGTGCCAGCAGCTGGCCGGGACGGCCTAATGAAAAACTGTTTTTT

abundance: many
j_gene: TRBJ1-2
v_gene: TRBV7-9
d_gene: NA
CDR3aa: CASSRLPNYGYTF
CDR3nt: TGTGCCAGCAGCCGTCTCCCTAACTATGGCTACACCTTC

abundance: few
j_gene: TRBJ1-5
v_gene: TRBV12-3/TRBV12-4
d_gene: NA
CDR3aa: CASSLGGSVNQPQHF
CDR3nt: TGTGCCAGCAGTTTAGGGGGTTCGGTCAATCAGCCCCAGCATTTT

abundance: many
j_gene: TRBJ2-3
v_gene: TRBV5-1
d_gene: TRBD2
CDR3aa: CASSWGGLLRTDTQYF
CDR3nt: TGCGCCAGCAGCTGGGGGGGACTTCTACGCACAGATACGCAGTATTTT

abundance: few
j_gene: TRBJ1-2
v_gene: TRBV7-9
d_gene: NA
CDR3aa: CASSPKSQGSGGYTF
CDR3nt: TGTGCCAGCAGCCCAAAGTCCCAGGGTAGTGGTGGCTACACCTTC

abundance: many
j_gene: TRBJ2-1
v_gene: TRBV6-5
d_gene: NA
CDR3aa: CASSYSGGGIYNEQFF
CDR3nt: TGTGCCAGCAGTTACAGTGGAGGGGGCATTTACAATGAGCAGTTCTTC

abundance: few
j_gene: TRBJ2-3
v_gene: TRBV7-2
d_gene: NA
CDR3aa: CASSLDGALRTDTQYF
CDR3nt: TGTGCCAGCAGCTTAGATGGGGCACTCCGCACAGATACGCAGTATTTT

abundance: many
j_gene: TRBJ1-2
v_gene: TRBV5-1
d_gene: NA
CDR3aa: CASSADGFSNYGYTF
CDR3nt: TGCGCCAGCAGCGCGGACGGATTTTCTAACTATGGCTACACCTTC

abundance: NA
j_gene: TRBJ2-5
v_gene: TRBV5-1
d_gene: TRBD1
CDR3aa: CASRTGSSTIETQYF
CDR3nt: TGCGCCAGCAGGACAGGGTCGTCAACTATCGAGACCCAGTACTTC

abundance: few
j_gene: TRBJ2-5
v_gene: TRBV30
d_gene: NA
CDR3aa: CAWSPSSGYQETQYF
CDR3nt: TGTGCCTGGAGCCCCTCCTCGGGGTACCAAGAGACCCAGTACTTC

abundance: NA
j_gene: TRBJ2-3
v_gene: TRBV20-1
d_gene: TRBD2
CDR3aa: CSAPRGGGATDTQYF
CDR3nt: TGCAGTGCGCCCCGGGGCGGGGGGGCCACAGATACGCAGTATTTT

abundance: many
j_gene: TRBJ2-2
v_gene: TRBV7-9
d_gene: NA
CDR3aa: CASTTANTGELFF
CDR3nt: TGTGCCAGCACCACAGCCAACACCGGGGAGCTGTTTTTT

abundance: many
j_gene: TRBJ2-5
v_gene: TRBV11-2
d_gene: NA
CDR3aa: CASSLDRTGQETQYF
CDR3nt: TGTGCCAGCAGCTTAGATCGAACAGGCCAAGAGACCCAGTACTTC

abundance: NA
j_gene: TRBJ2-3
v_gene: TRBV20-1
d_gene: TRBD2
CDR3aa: CRAFSGGTTDTQYF
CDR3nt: TGCAGAGCTTTTAGCGGGGGGACCACAGATACGCAGTATTTT

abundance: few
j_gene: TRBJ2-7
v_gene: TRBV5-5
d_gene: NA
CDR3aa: CASSLGPLYEQYF
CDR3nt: TGTGCCAGCAGCTTGGGTCCACTATACGAGCAGTACTTC

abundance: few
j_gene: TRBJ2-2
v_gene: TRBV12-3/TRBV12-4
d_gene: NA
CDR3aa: CASTSEGESGNTGELFF
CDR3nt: TGTGCCAGCACGTCCGAAGGGGAGTCAGGCAACACCGGGGAGCTGTTTTTT

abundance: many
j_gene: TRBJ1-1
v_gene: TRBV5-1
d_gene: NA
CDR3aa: CASSLLNPNTEAFF
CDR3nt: TGCGCCAGCAGCTTATTAAATCCGAACACTGAAGCTTTCTTT

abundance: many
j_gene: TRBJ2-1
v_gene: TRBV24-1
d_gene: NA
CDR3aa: CATSASGPAGWEQFF
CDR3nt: TGTGCCACCAGTGCCTCCGGGCCAGCGGGTTGGGAGCAGTTCTTC

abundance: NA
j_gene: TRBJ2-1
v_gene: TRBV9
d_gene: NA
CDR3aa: CASSVVGGSVGYNEQFF
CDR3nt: TGTGCCAGCAGCGTAGTGGGTGGGTCTGTAGGCTACAATGAGCAGTTCTTC

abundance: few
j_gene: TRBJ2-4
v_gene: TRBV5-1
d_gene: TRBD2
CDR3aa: CASRGLPSFGDKNIQYF
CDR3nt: TGCGCCAGCAGGGGACTACCCTCTTTCGGTGACAAAAACATTCAGTACTTC

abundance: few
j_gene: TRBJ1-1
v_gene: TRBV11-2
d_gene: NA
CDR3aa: CASSLNGRGEAFF
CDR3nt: TGTGCCAGCAGCTTAAACGGTCGGGGGGAAGCTTTCTTT

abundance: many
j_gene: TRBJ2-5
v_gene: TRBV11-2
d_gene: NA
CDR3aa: CASSLRTAARTQYF
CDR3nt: TGTGCCAGCAGCTTACGAACAGCGGCGCGGACCCAGTACTTC

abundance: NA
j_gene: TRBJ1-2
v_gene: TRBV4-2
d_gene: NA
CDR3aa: CASSQDNQPNYGYTF
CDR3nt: TGTGCCAGCAGCCAAGATAATCAGCCTAACTATGGCTACACCTTC

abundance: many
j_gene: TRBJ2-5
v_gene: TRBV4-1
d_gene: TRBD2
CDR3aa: CASSRAGTRRETQYF
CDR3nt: TGCGCCAGCAGCCGAGCCGGGACTAGGCGAGAGACCCAGTACTTC

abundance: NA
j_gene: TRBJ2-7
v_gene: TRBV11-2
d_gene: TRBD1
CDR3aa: CASSQTTGGGNEQYF
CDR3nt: TGTGCCAGCAGCCAAACTACAGGGGGCGGGAATGAGCAGTACTTC

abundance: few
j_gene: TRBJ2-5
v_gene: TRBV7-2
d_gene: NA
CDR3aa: CASSLGGGFLRTQYF
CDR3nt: TGTGCCAGCAGCTTAGGAGGAGGTTTTTTGAGGACCCAGTACTTC

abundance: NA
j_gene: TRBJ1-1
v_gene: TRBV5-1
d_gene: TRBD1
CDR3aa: CASQDREDTEAFF
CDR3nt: TGCGCCAGCCAGGACAGGGAGGACACTGAAGCTTTCTTT

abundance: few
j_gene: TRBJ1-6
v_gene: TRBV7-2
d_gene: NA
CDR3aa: CASSLTPEAGGALHF
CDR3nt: TGTGCCAGCAGCTTAACCCCCGAGGCCGGAGGGGCCCTCCACTTT

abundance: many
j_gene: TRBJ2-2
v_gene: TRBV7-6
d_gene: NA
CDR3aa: CASSPFGGANTGELFF
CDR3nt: TGTGCCAGCAGCCCCTTTGGCGGGGCAAACACCGGGGAGCTGTTTTTT

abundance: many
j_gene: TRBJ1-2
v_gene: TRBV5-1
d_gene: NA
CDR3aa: CASSYARDYGYTF
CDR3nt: TGCGCCAGCAGCTATGCTAGGGACTATGGCTACACCTTC